This entry lists 29 T cell receptor beta chains sequenced from one sample in a study of control samples from healthy donors and cancer patients. TCRdb's copy holds only in-frame clones and misses some; the assay was immunoSEQ multiplex PCR. The data hold about 180,000 clones, with 90% to 95% observed a single time. The sequenced material came from blood. The receptor set was obtained from a man in his thirties or forties in good health.

This chain connects TRBV5-1 to TRBJ2-5; D might be TRBD1 or TRBD2, each matching 5 bases. CDR1 and CDR2 (germline): SGHRS, YFSETQ. V lost 7 bases and J lost 2, with 12 bases in between. The CDR3 is made up of 13 amino acids. The DNA of the CDR3 is TGCGCCAGCGCCGGGGACGGACAAGAGACCCAGTACTTC. This encodes CASAGDGQETQYF.

The chain combines TRBV27 with TRBJ1-6, with no clear D. Per the germline V gene, CDR1 is MNHEY and CDR2 is SMNVEV (reference sequence). The CDR3 is made up of 15 amino acids. Trimming removed 6 bases at V and 5 bases at J, with 14 bases between. The CDR3 protein is CASRTSLSDNSPLHF. The CDR3 DNA follows: TGTGCCAGCAGAACGTCGCTGTCTGATAATTCACCCCTCCACTTT.

The V call is TRBV10-1, the J call TRBJ2-1; 16 nucleotides align to TRBD2. CDR1 is WNHNN and CDR2 is SYGVQD in the germline V gene (reference sequence). The CDR3 contains 19 residues. The J segment lost 1 base and the V segment lost 4 bases, leaving 7 bases of the junction unmatched. Here the CDR3 DNA reads TGCGCCAGCAGTGGGGGGACTAGCGGGAGGGCCATATCCTACAATGAGCAGTTCTTC. Translated: CASSGGTSGRAISYNEQFF.

This clone has just one count. The V call is TRBV9, the J call TRBJ2-2; D gene ambiguous. Germline assignment: CDR1 SGDLS and CDR2 YYNGEE. The CDR3 has 14 residues. Trimming removed 5 bases from V and 0 bases from J, with 8 bases in between. CDR3 in DNA: TGTGCCAGCAGTAGGGATCCGAACACCGGGGAGCTGTTTTTT. This codes for CASSRDPNTGELFF.

The chain employs TRBV5-1 and TRBJ1-2, with a weak D call TRBD1 (5 bases). Germline V gives CDR1 SGHRS, CDR2 YFSETQ. The CDR3 is 13 residues long. Trimming removed 6 bases from V and 4 bases from J, with 13 bases in between. This chain's CDR3 is CASTSGYGYGYTF. CDR3 DNA: TGCGCCAGCACCTCAGGGTACGGCTATGGCTACACCTTC. Based on the CDR3 plus reference TRBV5-1 and TRBJ1-2, the full variable domain is KAGVTQTPRYLIKTRGQQVTLSCSPISGHRSVSWYQQTPGQGLQFLFEYFSETQRNKGNFPGRFSGRQFSNSRSEMNVSTLELGDSALYLCASTSGYGYGYTFGSGTRLTVV.

V and J are TRBV4-3 and TRBJ1-2; the D gene is possibly TRBD1 (5 bases). The CDR3 has 13 residues. The germline V and J ends were trimmed by 0 bases and 8 bases, with 10 bases remaining between them. Per the germline V gene, CDR1 is LGHNA and CDR2 is YSLEER. The CDR3 loop is CASSQDRGWGYTF. DNA for the CDR3: TGCGCCAGCAGCCAAGACCGGGGGTGGGGCTACACCTTC.

This chain uses TRBV6-2 or TRBV6-3 with TRBJ1-2, with D possibly TRBD1 on 6 matching bases. V lost 6 bases and J lost 3, with 20 bases in between. The length of the CDR3 is 16 residues. Germline CDR1 is MNHEY and CDR2 is SVGEGT. CDR3 bases: TGTGCCAGCAGCCGCCCCCCAGACAGGTTAGACTATGGCTACACCTTC. The encoded protein is CASSRPPDRLDYGYTF.

J is TRBJ2-3 and V is TRBV2, with a tentative D call TRBD2 (6 bases). CDR3 length: 15 amino acids. The germline V and J ends were trimmed by 10 bases and 8 bases, with 25 bases remaining between them. CDR1 is SNHLY, CDR2 FYNNEI, per germline. CDR3 DNA: TGTGCCAACCTTGGTAGCGGTTCCCTGGGGGGTACGCAGTATTTT. As protein: CANLGSGSLGGTQYF.

The chain's CDR3 is CASSMTGADTEAFF. For the CDR3, the DNA is TGTGCCAGTAGTATGACGGGGGCGGACACTGAAGCTTTCTTT. The chain employs TRBV19 and TRBJ1-1; weak D call: TRBD1 (6 bases). The CDR3 runs 14 residues. Germline V CDR1 and CDR2: LNHDA, SQIVND (reference sequence). Trimming took off 3 bases at V and 3 bases at J, with 11 bases between the two ends.

The J gene is TRBJ2-1, the V gene TRBV5-1; TRBD2 matches at 10 bases. The CDR3 has 19 amino acids. V shed 4 bases and J 1 base; nucleotides not matched to a gene: 14. In germline, CDR1 is SGHRS, CDR2 YFSETQ. In nucleotides, the CDR3 is TGCGCCAGCAGCCCCATTGGCCAGCGGGAGGGCCCTTCCTACAATGAGCAGTTCTTC. Residues: CASSPIGQREGPSYNEQFF.

This rearrangement joins TRBV6-6 to TRBJ1-2; D unresolved. V was shortened by 6 bases and J by 3 bases, with 14 bases between the two germline ends. The CDR3 totals 14 residues. Germline V gives CDR1 MNHNY, CDR2 SVGAGI (reference sequence). CDR3 coding DNA: TGTGCCAGCAGCCCCCCGGGAGCGTACTATGGCTACACCTTC. This gives the protein CASSPPGAYYGYTF.

The chain has TRBV27 and TRBJ2-3, with 8 bases that match TRBD1. The V gene's germline CDR1 is MNHEY and CDR2 SMNVEV (reference sequence). The CDR3 runs 19 residues. V was clipped by 3 bases and J by 2 bases; unmatched bases: 16. CDR3: CASSLRQGPQVLFTDTQYF. As DNA, the CDR3 is TGTGCCAGCAGTTTGAGACAGGGGCCGCAGGTCCTCTTCACAGATACGCAGTATTTT.

The table lists this clone with a count of one. This chain links TRBV7-2 with TRBJ2-7; D might be TRBD1 (5 bases). Germline V gene sequence: CDR1 SGHTA, CDR2 FQGNSA. This CDR3 region has 15 residues. Trimming took off 5 bases at V and 3 bases at J, with 17 bases between the two ends. The CDR3 reads CASSQLRVAYYEQYF. CDR3 bases: TGTGCCAGCAGCCAACTCAGGGTCGCTTACTACGAGCAGTACTTC.

The rearrangement uses TRBV20-1 and TRBJ1-2; no definite D call. V shed 0 bases and J shed 10 bases, with 9 bases lying between them. This CDR3 comprises 11 residues. Germline-derived CDR1 and CDR2 are DFQATT and SNEGSKA (reference sequence). In nucleotides, the CDR3 is TGCAGTGCTAGAGATCATCCGGCCTACACCTTC. Translating it yields CSARDHPAYTF.

The rearrangement joins TRBV11-2 to TRBJ2-5; 9 nucleotides align to TRBD1. There are 15 residues in the CDR3. The trim removed 5 bases at V and 7 bases at J, leaving 11 bases unmatched. CDR1 SGHAT and CDR2 FQNNGV come from the germline V gene. CDR3 nucleotide sequence: TGTGCCAGCAGCCCGAGGACAGGGGAGCCAGGGACCCAGTACTTC. It translates to CASSPRTGEPGTQYF.

This chain connects TRBV11-1 to TRBJ1-1, with D perhaps matching TRBD1 (5 bases). Trimming pared 2 bases from V and 10 bases from J, leaving 17 bases between. The V gene's germline CDR1 is SGHAT and CDR2 FQDESV (reference sequence). CDR3 length: 14 amino acids. The CDR3 nucleotides are TGTGCCAGCAGCTTACTTGGAACTTGGGGGACAGCTTTCTTT. Translated, it gives CASSLLGTWGTAFF.

The CDR3 nucleotides read TGTGCCAGCTGGGGGGGCGGGAGGAGCTCCTACGAGCAGTACTTC. This codes for CASWGGGRSSYEQYF. The rearrangement joins TRBV28 to TRBJ2-7, with 8 nucleotides matching TRBD2. The J segment lost 0 bases and the V segment lost 8 bases, leaving 9 bases of the junction unmatched. Looked up from germline, CDR1 is MDHEN and CDR2 is SYDVKM. The CDR3 sequence is 15 residues long.

V gene TRBV12-1 combines with J gene TRBJ2-7; the table calls TRBD2, which could not be checked here. TRBV12-1 is a recognized pseudogene. The CDR3 loop spans 12 amino acids. The CDR3 coding sequence is TGTGCCAGCAGCTTTGTCAAGAGGGAGCAGTACTTC. Residues: CASSFVKREQYF.

V is TRBV14 and J is TRBJ1-6; weak D call: TRBD1 (6 bases). Trimming cost V 4 bases and J 4 bases, with 14 bases left between them. Germline V gene sequence: CDR1 SGHDN, CDR2 FVKESK. The CDR3 runs 16 residues. As DNA, the CDR3 is TGTGCCAGCAGCCCCCAGGGGCCCGATTATAATTCACCCCTCCACTTT. It specifies CASSPQGPDYNSPLHF.

This chain uses TRBV7-9 with TRBJ1-6; TRBD1 might be the D (6 bases). The CDR3 has 15 residues. V was clipped by 2 bases and J by 9 bases, with 14 bases between them. Germline V gene data show CDR1 as SEHNR and CDR2 as FQNEAQ (reference sequence). The CDR3 loop reads CASSLSEGGGSPLHF. In DNA form, the CDR3 reads TGTGCCAGCAGCTTATCGGAGGGGGGGGGTTCACCCCTCCACTTT.

V and J are TRBV5-8 and TRBJ2-3; TRBD2 aligns across 8 bases. Germline V lookup: CDR1 SGHTS, CDR2 YDEGEE. The V gene end was trimmed by 4 bases and the J gene end by 5 bases; junction bases not matched to a gene: 12. This CDR3 contains 16 residues. The CDR3 DNA is TGTGCCAGCAGCCAGGGCGTTAGCGGGGTCGGAGATACGCAGTATTTT. It yields the protein CASSQGVSGVGDTQYF.

J is TRBJ1-1 and V is TRBV9; D not resolved. The CDR3 runs to 14 residues. Trimming removed 1 base at V and 1 base at J, with 8 bases between. The germline gives CDR1 SGDLS, CDR2 YYNGEE. The DNA for the CDR3 is TGTGCCAGCAGCGTACGCCCGACGAACACTGAAGCTTTCTTT. It translates to CASSVRPTNTEAFF.

V gene TRBV10-3 combines with J gene TRBJ2-3; TRBD1 aligns across 8 bases. From germline, CDR1 is ENHRY and CDR2 SYGVKD. The CDR3 runs to 13 residues. The junction had 0 bases not matched to a gene; V was cut back by 2 bases and J by 5 bases. The CDR3 DNA sequence: TGTGCCATCAGTGAGGGGACAGGAGATACGCAGTATTTT. The encoded protein is CAISEGTGDTQYF.

The genes are TRBV9 and TRBJ1-1; D is unclear. The germline gives CDR1 SGDLS, CDR2 YYNGEE. Trimming stripped 0 bases from V and 1 base from J, with 10 bases between. CDR3 size: 15 residues. The DNA for the CDR3 is TGTGCCAGCAGCGTAGTCGAGGGCCGGAACACTGAAGCTTTCTTT. It translates to CASSVVEGRNTEAFF.

CDR3 region: CATSNGGGSGANVLTF. DNA of the CDR3: TGTGCCACCTCCAATGGGGGGGGCTCCGGGGCCAACGTCCTGACTTTC. The rearrangement links TRBV5-6 to TRBJ2-6, with D perhaps matching TRBD2 (7 bases). CDR1 SGHDT and CDR2 YYEEEE come from the germline V gene. Trimming pared 9 bases from V and 4 bases from J, leaving 20 bases between. The CDR3 totals 16 residues.

This clone is a singleton in its sample. The chain uses TRBV14 and TRBJ2-1; TRBD1 or TRBD2 may be the D gene (5 bases each). With 5 bases removed from V and 0 bases from J, the gap between germline ends came to 14 bases. Per germline, CDR1 SGHDN and CDR2 FVKESK. The CDR3 length is 16 residues. The CDR3 loop is CASSIPGTFSYNEQFF. CDR3 nucleotides: TGTGCCAGCAGCATCCCCGGGACCTTCTCCTACAATGAGCAGTTCTTC.

This clone was seen only once. CDR3 in amino acids: CASSQEGNRWNTGELFF. Here the CDR3 DNA reads TGTGCCAGCAGCCAAGAAGGGAACAGGTGGAACACCGGGGAGCTGTTTTTT. The rearrangement uses TRBV3-1 (or the pseudogene TRBV3-2) and TRBJ2-2; possible D gene TRBD1, 5 bases. The CDR3 is 17 amino acids. Germline CDR1 is LGHDT and CDR2 is YNNKEL (reference sequence). Trimming took 0 bases from V and 1 from J, leaving 12 bases between them.

The chain has TRBV3-1 (or the pseudogene TRBV3-2) and TRBJ1-1, with D perhaps matching TRBD1 (5 bases). V lost 0 bases and J lost 5, with 16 bases in between. Germline loops: CDR1 LGHDT, CDR2 YNNKEL (reference sequence). The CDR3 loop spans 16 amino acids. The CDR3 DNA is TGTGCCAGCAGCCAAGAGGGGACTCTGGGGGGGACTGAAGCTTTCTTT. Amino acid sequence: CASSQEGTLGGTEAFF.

As concerns this clone: This sample includes further DNA sequences coding for the same CDR3. V usage is TRBV7-2 and J usage is TRBJ2-1; the D call may be TRBD1 or TRBD2 (5 bases each). V was pared by 3 bases and J by 8 bases, with 14 bases between. Germline values: CDR1 SGHTA, CDR2 FQGNSA. There are 14 residues in the CDR3. CDR3 amino acids: CASSLGVRRDEQFF. The CDR3 DNA follows: TGTGCCAGCAGCTTGGGGGTCCGGAGAGATGAGCAGTTCTTC. Full variable domain (rest looked up from reference TRBV7-2 and TRBJ2-1): GAGVSQSPSNKVTEKGKDVELRCDPISGHTALYWYRQSLGQGLEFLIYFQGNSAPDKSGLPSDRFSAERTGGSVSTLTIQRTQQEDSAVYLCASSLGVRRDEQFFGPGTRLTVL.